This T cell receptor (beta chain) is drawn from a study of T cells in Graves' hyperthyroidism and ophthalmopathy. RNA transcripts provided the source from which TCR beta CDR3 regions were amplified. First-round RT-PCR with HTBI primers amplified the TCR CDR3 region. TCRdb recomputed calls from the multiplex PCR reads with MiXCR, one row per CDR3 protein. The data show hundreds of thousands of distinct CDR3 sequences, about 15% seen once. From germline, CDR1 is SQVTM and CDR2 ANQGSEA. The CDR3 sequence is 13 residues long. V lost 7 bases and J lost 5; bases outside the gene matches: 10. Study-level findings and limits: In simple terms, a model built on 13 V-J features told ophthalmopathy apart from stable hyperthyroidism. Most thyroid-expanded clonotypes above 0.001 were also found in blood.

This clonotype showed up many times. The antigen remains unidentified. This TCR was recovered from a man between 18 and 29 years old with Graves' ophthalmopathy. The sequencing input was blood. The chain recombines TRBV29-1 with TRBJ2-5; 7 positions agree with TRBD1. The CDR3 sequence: CSARDRAVETQYF. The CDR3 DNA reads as TGCAGCGCTCGAGACAGGGCTGTTGAGACCCAGTACTTC.